Detailed here is one T cell receptor (beta chain). Its antigen is unknown. The data were obtained in a study of cytomegalovirus exposure and HLA in healthy donors. Study summary: In terms of ancestry, the Caucasian-associated cluster contained roughly four fifths of the 398 genotyped donors. General study findings and limits: TCR beta V- and J-gene trimming, according to a later analysis, was linked to a missense DCLRE1C variant. Later on, an analysis found that several of the most significant clusters appeared to be linked to common viral pathogens, which included parvovirus B19. Later examination showed HLA-associated TCR beta chains had greater clonal expansion than equally common others.

The CDR3 consists of 13 residues. The V segment lost 3 bases and the J segment 8 bases; nucleotides outside the gene matches: 5. Germline V lookup: CDR1 GTSNPN, CDR2 SVGIG (reference sequence). 13 Jbeta primers and 60 Vbeta primers were used for the PCR. Here immunoSEQ multiplex PCR was the method, and the copy in TCRdb shows in-frame clones only, minus some. Seen here are 150,000 to 200,000 clones, 70% to 85% observed once, and the top ten hold approximately 1.4%. The sequence was obtained from a man aged 18 to 30 in good health and CMV-seronegative. The V and J genes are TRBV30 and TRBJ2-1; 9 bases agree with TRBD1. Sequenced input: PBMCs. CDR3 DNA sequence: TGTGCCTGGAGGGGGACAGGGCCGGATGAGCAGTTCTTC. Its protein is CAWRGTGPDEQFF.